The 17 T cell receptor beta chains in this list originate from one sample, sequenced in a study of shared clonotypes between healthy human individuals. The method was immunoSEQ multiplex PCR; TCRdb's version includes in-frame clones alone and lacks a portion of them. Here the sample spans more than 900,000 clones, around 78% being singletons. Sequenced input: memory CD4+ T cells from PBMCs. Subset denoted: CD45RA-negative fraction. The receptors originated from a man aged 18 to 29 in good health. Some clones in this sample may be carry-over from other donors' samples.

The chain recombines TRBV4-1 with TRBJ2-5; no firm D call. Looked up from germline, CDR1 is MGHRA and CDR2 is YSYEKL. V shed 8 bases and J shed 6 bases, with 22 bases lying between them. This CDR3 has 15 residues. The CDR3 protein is CASGLDPRGSQTQYF. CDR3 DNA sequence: TGCGCCAGCGGGCTTGATCCGAGAGGAAGTCAGACCCAGTACTTC.

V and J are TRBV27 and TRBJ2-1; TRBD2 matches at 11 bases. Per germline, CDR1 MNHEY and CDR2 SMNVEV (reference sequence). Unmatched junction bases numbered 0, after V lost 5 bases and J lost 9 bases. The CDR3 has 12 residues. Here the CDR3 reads CASSLAGGEQFF. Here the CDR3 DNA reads TGTGCCAGCAGTCTAGCGGGAGGTGAGCAGTTCTTC.

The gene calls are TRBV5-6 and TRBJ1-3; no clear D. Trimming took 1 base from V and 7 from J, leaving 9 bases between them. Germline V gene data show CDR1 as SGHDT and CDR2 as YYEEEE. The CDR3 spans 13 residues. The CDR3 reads CASSLYPGNTIYF. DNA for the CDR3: TGTGCCAGCAGCTTGTACCCGGGGAACACCATATATTTT.

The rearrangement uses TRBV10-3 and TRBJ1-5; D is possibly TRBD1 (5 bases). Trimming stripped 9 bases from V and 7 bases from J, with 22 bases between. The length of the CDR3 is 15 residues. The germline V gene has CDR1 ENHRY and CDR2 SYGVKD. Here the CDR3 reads CAIRGSEGQGQPQHF. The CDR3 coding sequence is TGTGCCATACGGGGGTCTGAGGGGCAGGGACAGCCCCAGCATTTT.

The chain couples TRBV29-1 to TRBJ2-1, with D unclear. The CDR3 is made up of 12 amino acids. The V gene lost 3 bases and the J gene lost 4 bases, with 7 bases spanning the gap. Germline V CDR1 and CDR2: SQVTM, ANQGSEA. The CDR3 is CSVESRYNEQFF. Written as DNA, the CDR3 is TGCAGCGTTGAGTCCAGATACAATGAGCAGTTCTTC.

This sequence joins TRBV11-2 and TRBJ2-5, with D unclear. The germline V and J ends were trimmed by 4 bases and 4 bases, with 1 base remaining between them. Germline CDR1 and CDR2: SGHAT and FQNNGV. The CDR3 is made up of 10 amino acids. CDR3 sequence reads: CASSSETQYF. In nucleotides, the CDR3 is TGTGCCAGCAGCTCAGAGACCCAGTACTTC.

This CDR3 is CASSQGSLETQYF. CDR3 in DNA: TGTGCCAGCAGCCAAGGATCTCTGGAGACCCAGTACTTC. The chain employs TRBV7-3 and TRBJ2-5; D is unclear. The CDR3 contains 13 residues. Germline loops: CDR1 SGHTA, CDR2 FQGTGA. The V and J ends lost 5 bases and 5 bases respectively, with 12 bases between them. Filled out from reference TRBV7-3 and TRBJ2-5, the complete variable domain reads GAGVSQTPSNKVTEKGKYVELRCDPISGHTALYWYRQSLGQGPEFLIYFQGTGAADDSGLPNDRFFAVRPEGSVSTLKIQRTERGDSAVYLCASSQGSLETQYFGPGTRLLVL.

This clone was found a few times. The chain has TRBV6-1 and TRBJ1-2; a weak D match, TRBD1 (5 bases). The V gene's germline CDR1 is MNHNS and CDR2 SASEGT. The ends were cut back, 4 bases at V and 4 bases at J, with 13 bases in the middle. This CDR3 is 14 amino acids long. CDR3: CASSVLGTSYGYTF. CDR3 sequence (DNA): TGTGCCAGCAGTGTCCTGGGGACTTCCTATGGCTACACCTTC.

CDR3 bases: TGTGCCAGCAGGACACCACGACAAGAGACCCAGTACTTC. Protein sequence: CASRTPRQETQYF. This chain joins TRBV6-5 and TRBJ2-5; D is unclear. Germline CDR1 and CDR2: MNHEY and SVGAGI. This CDR3 comprises 13 residues. The V end was cut by 6 bases, the J end by 2 bases, with 10 bases between.

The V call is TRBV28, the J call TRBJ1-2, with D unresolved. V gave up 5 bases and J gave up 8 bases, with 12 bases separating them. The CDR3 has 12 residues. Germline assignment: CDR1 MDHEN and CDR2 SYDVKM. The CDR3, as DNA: TGTGCCAGCAGTACGGGTCCCAGGGGCTACACCTTC. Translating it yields CASSTGPRGYTF.

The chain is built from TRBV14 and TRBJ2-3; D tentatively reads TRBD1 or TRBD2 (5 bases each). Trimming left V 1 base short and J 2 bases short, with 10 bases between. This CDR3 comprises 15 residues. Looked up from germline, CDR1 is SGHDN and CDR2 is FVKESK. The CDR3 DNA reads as TGTGCCAGCAGCCAAGGGGACCGGAACACAGATACGCAGTATTTT. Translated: CASSQGDRNTDTQYF.

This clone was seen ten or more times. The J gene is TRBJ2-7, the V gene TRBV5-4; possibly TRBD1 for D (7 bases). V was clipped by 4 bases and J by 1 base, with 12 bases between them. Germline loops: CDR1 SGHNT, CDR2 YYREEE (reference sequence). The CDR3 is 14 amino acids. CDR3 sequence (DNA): TGTGCCAGCAGCGCGGGACAGACTTCCTACGAGCAGTACTTC. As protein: CASSAGQTSYEQYF.

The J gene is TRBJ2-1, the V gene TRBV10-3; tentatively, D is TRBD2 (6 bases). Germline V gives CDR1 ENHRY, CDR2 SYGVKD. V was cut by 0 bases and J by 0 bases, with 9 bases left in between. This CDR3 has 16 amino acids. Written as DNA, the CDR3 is TGTGCCATCAGTGAGTCAGCGGGCCTCTCCTACAATGAGCAGTTCTTC. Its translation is CAISESAGLSYNEQFF.

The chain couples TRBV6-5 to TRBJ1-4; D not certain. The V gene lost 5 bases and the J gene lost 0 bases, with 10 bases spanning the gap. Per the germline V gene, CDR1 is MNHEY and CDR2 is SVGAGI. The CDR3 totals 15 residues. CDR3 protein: CASSRGPATNEKLFF. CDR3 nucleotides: TGTGCCAGCAGTCGCGGGCCAGCAACTAATGAAAAACTGTTTTTT.

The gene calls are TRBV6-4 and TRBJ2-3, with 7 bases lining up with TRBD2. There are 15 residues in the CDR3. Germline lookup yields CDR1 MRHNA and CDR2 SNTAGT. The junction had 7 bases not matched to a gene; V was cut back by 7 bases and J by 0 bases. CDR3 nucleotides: TGTGCCAGCAAGAGGCTAGCGGCCAGCACAGATACGCAGTATTTT. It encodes CASKRLAASTDTQYF.

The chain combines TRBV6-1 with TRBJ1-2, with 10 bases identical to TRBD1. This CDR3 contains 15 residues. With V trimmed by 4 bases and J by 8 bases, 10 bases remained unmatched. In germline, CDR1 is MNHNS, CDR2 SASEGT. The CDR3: CASSGHRQGALGYTF. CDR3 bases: TGTGCCAGCAGTGGCCACCGACAGGGGGCGTTGGGCTACACCTTC.

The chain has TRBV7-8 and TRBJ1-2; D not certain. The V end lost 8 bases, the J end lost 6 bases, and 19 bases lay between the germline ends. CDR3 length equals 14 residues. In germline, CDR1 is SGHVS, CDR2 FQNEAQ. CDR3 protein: CASWAGYPSNGYTF. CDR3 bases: TGTGCCAGCTGGGCCGGCTACCCCTCCAATGGCTACACCTTC.